A single sample gave rise to the 23 T cell receptor beta chains below, sequenced in a study of memory CD4+ T cells and cytomegalovirus serostatus. Single viable CD3+CD4+CD8-CD45RO+ cells were sorted as the memory CD4+ T cells. Profiled with immunoSEQ multiplex PCR; TCRdb holds only in-frame clones, not every one. The data contain about 56,000 clones, about four fifths of them singletons. The sequencing sample was made of memory CD4+ T cells from blood. These receptors all come from an adult in good health and CMV-seronegative.

This clone was observed a handful of times. V gene TRBV4-1 combines with J gene TRBJ1-2; tentatively, D is TRBD1 (6 bases). Trimming shortened V by 1 base and J by 2 bases, and 11 bases separated the two germline ends. CDR3 length: 15 amino acids. The germline CDR1 and CDR2 sequences are MGHRA and YSYEKL. This chain's CDR3 is CASSQANRENYGYTF. In DNA, the CDR3 is TGCGCCAGCAGCCAAGCCAACAGGGAGAACTATGGCTACACCTTC.

The gene calls are TRBV5-5 and TRBJ2-7, with 8 bases fitting TRBD1. Germline loops: CDR1 SGHKS, CDR2 YYEKEE (reference sequence). J was trimmed by 3 bases and V by 4 bases; bases with no gene match: 9. The CDR3 has 15 amino acids. The CDR3 here is CASSRPGGYDYEQYF. CDR3 DNA sequence: TGTGCCAGCAGCCGCCCAGGGGGCTACGACTACGAGCAGTACTTC.

This clone was recorded once. The chain joins TRBV27 to TRBJ2-6; TRBD2 aligns across 8 bases. V trimming: 3 bases; J trimming: 2 bases; junction bases outside the gene matches: 9. Germline CDR1 reads MNHEY; CDR2 reads SMNVEV (reference sequence). The CDR3 is 18 residues long. This CDR3 is CASSFRKAGGAGANVLTF. As DNA, the CDR3 is TGTGCCAGCAGTTTCCGAAAAGCCGGGGGGGCTGGGGCCAACGTCCTGACTTTC.

This rearrangement joins TRBV7-9 to TRBJ1-5; 8 bases align to TRBD1. Trimming cost V 3 bases and J 0 bases; bases outside gene matches: 7. The CDR3 runs to 17 residues. Germline CDR1 reads SEHNR; CDR2 reads FQNEAQ (reference sequence). The CDR3 nucleotides are TGTGCCAGCAGCTTTGGACAGGGCCTATATAGCAATCAGCCCCAGCATTTT. It is translated as CASSFGQGLYSNQPQHF.

This clone was observed a few times. V and J are TRBV21-1 and TRBJ2-1; TRBD2 is the table's D call and was not checked against the DNA. TRBV21-1 is classified as a pseudogene. The CDR3 totals 17 residues. CDR3 sequence (DNA): TGTGCCAGCACCCTCCTTCCCGGGACTAGAGTGTTGGATGAGCAGTTCTTC. Its protein is CASTLLPGTRVLDEQFF.

The genes are TRBV2 and TRBJ2-6, with no clear D. CDR3 size: 16 residues. Germline assignment: CDR1 SNHLY and CDR2 FYNNEI. Trimming stripped 3 bases from V and 0 bases from J, with 9 bases between. The DNA for the CDR3 is TGTGCCAGCAGTGAGGACGGGTACTCTGGGGCCAACGTCCTGACTTTC. Translating gives CASSEDGYSGANVLTF.

This chain connects TRBV7-8 to TRBJ1-2; 7 bases are a match to TRBD1. The germline V gene encodes CDR1 SGHVS and CDR2 FQNEAQ. The ends lost 5 bases at V and 0 bases at J; junction bases unmatched: 3. The CDR3 runs to 14 residues. CDR3 amino acids: CASSADRANYGYTF. The CDR3 DNA reads TGTGCCAGCAGCGCCGACAGGGCTAACTATGGCTACACCTTC.

This clone was recorded at least ten times. J is TRBJ1-6 and V is TRBV11-2; 8 positions agree with TRBD1. The CDR3 totals 15 residues. Unmatched junction bases numbered 3, after V lost 4 bases and J lost 4 bases. CDR1 and CDR2 from the germline V gene are SGHAT and FQNNGV. CDR3 nucleotide sequence: TGTGCCAGCAGCTGGGGACAGGTTTATAATTCACCCCTCCACTTT. Its translation: CASSWGQVYNSPLHF.

This chain uses TRBV7-3 with TRBJ2-2, with TRBD1 matching over 7 bases. From germline, CDR1 is SGHTA and CDR2 FQGTGA. The V segment lost 4 bases and the J segment 5 bases; nucleotides outside the gene matches: 7. CDR3 length: 15 amino acids. In DNA, the CDR3 is TGTGCCAGCAGCTCGTCCGGGACAGCTACCGGGGAGCTGTTTTTT. Amino acid sequence: CASSSSGTATGELFF.

The chain couples TRBV4-3 to TRBJ2-7, with D unclear. V lost 0 bases, J lost 7 bases, and 10 bases lay in between. Germline V gene sequence: CDR1 LGHNA, CDR2 YSLEER. CDR3 length equals 13 residues. CDR3 protein: CASSQDQSREQYF. CDR3 DNA: TGCGCCAGCAGCCAAGATCAGAGTAGAGAGCAGTACTTC.

In this sample, this clone turned up once. CDR3 bases: TGCGCCAGCAGCTGGAGTGGGACAGGGACCAACACTGAAGCTTTCTTT. It translates to CASSWSGTGTNTEAFF. The chain joins TRBV5-1 to TRBJ1-1, with 9 positions matching TRBD1. CDR1 is SGHRS, CDR2 YFSETQ, per germline. V was pared by 3 bases and J by 2 bases, with 8 bases of the junction left unmatched. This CDR3 has 16 amino acids.

V is TRBV5-4 and J is TRBJ2-7; the D gene is possibly TRBD2 (6 bases). Germline-derived CDR1 and CDR2 are SGHNT and YYREEE (reference sequence). The CDR3 runs 13 residues. The V end was cut by 4 bases, the J end by 2 bases, with 10 bases between. The chain's CDR3 is CASSKGLTYEQYF. CDR3 DNA sequence: TGTGCCAGCAGCAAGGGACTTACCTACGAGCAGTACTTC. Full variable domain (missing parts from reference TRBV5-4 and TRBJ2-7): ETGVTQSPTHLIKTRGQQVTLRCSSQSGHNTVSWYQQALGQGPQFIFQYYREEENGRGNFPPRFSGLQFPNYSSELNVNALELDDSALYLCASSKGLTYEQYFGPGTRLTVT.

The DNA for the CDR3 is TGTGCCACCCTCCGGGGGGGTGGCTACACCTTC. It translates to CATLRGGGYTF. The genes are TRBV6-5 and TRBJ1-2, with a tentative D call TRBD1 (5 bases). Per the germline V gene, CDR1 is MNHEY and CDR2 is SVGAGI. The V gene lost 10 bases and the J gene lost 7 bases, with 13 bases spanning the gap. The CDR3 is 11 residues long.

The J gene is TRBJ2-2, the V gene TRBV7-9, with D perhaps assigned TRBD1 or TRBD2 (6 bases each). CDR1 and CDR2 (germline): SEHNR, FQNEAQ (reference sequence). This CDR3 has 14 residues. Deletions cut 10 bases from V and 3 bases from J, with 15 bases between. CDR3 coding DNA: TGTGCCACGACCGGGGGCGCGGACACCGGGGAGCTGTTTTTT. Its translation is CATTGGADTGELFF.

The rearrangement links TRBV4-2 to TRBJ1-2; 7 bases line up with TRBD1. The CDR3 contains 17 residues. The J segment lost 2 bases and the V segment lost 0 bases, leaving 9 bases of the junction unmatched. Germline loops: CDR1 LGHNA, CDR2 YNFKEQ. This CDR3 reads CASSQDAPGTENYGYTF. DNA of the CDR3: TGTGCCAGCAGCCAAGACGCTCCCGGGACAGAGAACTATGGCTACACCTTC.

The CDR3 sequence is CASSWETGGGEKLFF. The CDR3, as DNA: TGCGCCAGCAGCTGGGAGACAGGGGGAGGTGAAAAACTGTTTTTT. The chain recombines TRBV5-1 with TRBJ1-4; 9 bases are a match to TRBD1. CDR1 and CDR2 (germline): SGHRS, YFSETQ. V trimming: 3 bases; J trimming: 7 bases; junction bases outside the gene matches: 7. This CDR3 is built from 15 residues.

V is TRBV5-1 and J is TRBJ2-5, with 12 bases aligning to TRBD2. From germline, CDR1 is SGHRS and CDR2 YFSETQ. This CDR3 is 18 amino acids long. Trimming removed 3 bases from V and 2 bases from J; junction bases left unmatched: 11. The CDR3 protein is CASSWGTSGRISQETQYF. CDR3 nucleotide sequence: TGCGCCAGCAGCTGGGGGACTAGCGGGCGGATTTCACAAGAGACCCAGTACTTC.

A single count supports this clone. J is TRBJ2-7 and V is TRBV10-2, with D tentatively TRBD2 (5 bases). The CDR3 spans 14 residues. The V end lost 6 bases, the J end lost 4 bases, and 16 bases lay between the germline ends. Germline CDR1 and CDR2: WSHSY and SAAADI. The CDR3 protein is CASSGVNPKYEQYF. For the CDR3, the DNA is TGCGCCAGCAGCGGGGTCAACCCTAAATACGAGCAGTACTTC.

This clone was counted only a few times. The chain combines TRBV2 with TRBJ1-5, with D tentatively TRBD1 (5 bases). The V end was cut by 6 bases, the J end by 0 bases, with 15 bases between. The CDR3 contains 16 residues. Per the germline V gene, CDR1 is SNHLY and CDR2 is FYNNEI. The CDR3, as DNA: TGTGCCAGCAGGGGGCCCCAGGGCTATAGCAATCAGCCCCAGCATTTT. It codes for CASRGPQGYSNQPQHF.

The chain is built from TRBV5-4 and TRBJ2-5; TRBD2 matches at 8 bases. Germline CDR1 reads SGHNT; CDR2 reads YYREEE (reference sequence). This CDR3 has 18 amino acids. With 4 bases clipped from V and 6 bases from J, the junction kept 20 bases outside the gene matches. Here the CDR3 reads CASSEGGQIAGLGKTQYF. DNA of the CDR3: TGTGCCAGCAGCGAGGGGGGGCAAATAGCGGGGTTGGGCAAGACCCAGTACTTC.

J is TRBJ2-7 and V is TRBV10-3, with D tentatively TRBD1 or TRBD2 (5 bases each). Trimming cost V 7 bases and J 2 bases, with 15 bases left between them. Germline values: CDR1 ENHRY, CDR2 SYGVKD. The CDR3 sequence is 14 residues long. CDR3 loop: CAIKSGAKTYEQYF. CDR3 nucleotides: TGTGCCATCAAATCCGGGGCCAAGACCTACGAGCAGTACTTC.

V and J are TRBV28 and TRBJ1-1; D is uncertain. Trimming pared 10 bases from V and 5 bases from J, leaving 11 bases between. Germline values: CDR1 MDHEN, CDR2 SYDVKM. The CDR3 length is 11 residues. The CDR3 sequence is CATTRWTEAFF. CDR3 in DNA: TGTGCCACCACCCGTTGGACTGAAGCTTTCTTT.

V usage is TRBV15 and J usage is TRBJ1-1, with D possibly TRBD1 on 6 matching bases. The CDR3 consists of 15 residues. V lost 1 base to trimming and J lost 10 bases, with 19 bases between them. Germline values: CDR1 LNHNV, CDR2 YYDKDF (reference sequence). CDR3 sequence (DNA): TGTGCCACCAGCAGAGGGGGAGGGGGGGATAGGGTAGCTTTCTTT. It is translated as CATSRGGGGDRVAFF.